This T cell receptor beta chain originates from a study of beta chain features in type 1 diabetes. About the research overall: Examination covered over 85,000,000 sorted cells spanning all samples. General study findings and limits: Shortening of TCRB CDR3s, moderate but significant, appeared in all four CD4+ subsets of Type 1 diabetes patients. Healthy donors had naive, central memory and Treg TCRB repertoires that appeared less similar than those seen among patients.

The CDR3 covers 13 residues. J lost 5 bases, V lost 6 bases, and 4 bases had no gene match. The V gene's germline CDR1 is MNHEY and CDR2 SVGAGI. Each of the CD4+ naive, central memory, regulatory and stem cell-like memory populations was sorted via CD45RO/CCR7/CD25/CD127/CD95/CD27. The whole isolated RNA underwent reverse transcription, so sequencing captured expressed TCRB transcripts. Some clones are missing from TCRdb's copy, which holds only in-frame ones; the method was immunoSEQ multiplex PCR. The table lists roughly 350,000 clones, 9.5% to 12% of them singletons, with around 0.015% in the top ten. In regard to this clone: Its antigen is not identified.

This rearrangement joins TRBV6-5 to TRBJ2-4; 7 bases agree with TRBD1. Sequenced input: naive CD4+ T cells from blood. This TCR was recovered from a woman aged 30 to 39 in good health. CDR3 loop: CASRSGTENIQYF. The CDR3 DNA follows: TGTGCCAGCAGGTCCGGGACAGAAAACATTCAGTACTTC.